This TCR beta chain was retrieved from a study of Ad26.COV2.S vaccination and SARS-CoV-2 variants. Libraries were prepared by immunoSEQ multiplex PCR; TCRdb keeps only in-frame clonotypes and omits some of them. Of 250,000 to 300,000 clones in the sample, over 75% were seen once. Treatment reported: around 19 received Ad26.COV2.S at low or high dose, single or two shots; about 5 received placebo; per-sample allocation not given. Day 63 following the first vaccine or placebo injection was when the samples were taken. Trimming left V 1 base short and J 0 bases short, with 16 bases between. The CDR3 runs 19 residues. The germline gives CDR1 MNHEY, CDR2 SVGEGT.

This receptor was taken from a person between 18 and 65 years old who received the Ad26.COV2.S COVID-19 vaccine or a placebo. The gene calls are TRBV6-2 or TRBV6-3 and TRBJ2-6; D not resolved. Sample: peripheral blood, taken in a trial of Ad26.COV2.S vaccine versus placebo. CDR3: CASSYLASRPSSGANVLTF. As DNA, the CDR3 is TGTGCCAGCAGTTACTTGGCCAGCCGCCCAAGCTCTGGGGCCAACGTCCTGACTTTC.